This TCR beta chain derives from a study of blood T cell repertoires in COVID-19. At the level of the study: Researchers got acute and convalescent COVID-19 samples from the United States, Italy and Spain. The cDNA or gDNA used as material had been derived from T cells, B-cell-depleted T cells, or PBMCs.

Study processing details: By means of reference gene primer amplification, nucleated cell counts were estimated. The repertoire was sequenced with immunoSEQ multiplex PCR; TCRdb's copy has only in-frame clones and lacks some. The DNA gave D and trimming, while V, J and clone size come from that table. The sample consists of roughly 47,000 clones, 88% of them appearing once. The CDR3 consists of 13 residues. V lost 3 bases, J lost 11 bases, and 13 bases lay in between. Germline CDR1 reads KGHDR; CDR2 reads SFDVKD. Sequenced: peripheral blood. The rearrangement links TRBV24-1 to TRBJ1-5; TRBD1 is a possible D gene (6 bases). The clonotype originates from a man aged 50 to 60 with acute or convalescent COVID-19. The CDR3 spells CATSDPTGKTQHF. CDR3 nucleotide sequence: TGTGCCACCAGTGATCCTACAGGGAAGACCCAGCATTTT.